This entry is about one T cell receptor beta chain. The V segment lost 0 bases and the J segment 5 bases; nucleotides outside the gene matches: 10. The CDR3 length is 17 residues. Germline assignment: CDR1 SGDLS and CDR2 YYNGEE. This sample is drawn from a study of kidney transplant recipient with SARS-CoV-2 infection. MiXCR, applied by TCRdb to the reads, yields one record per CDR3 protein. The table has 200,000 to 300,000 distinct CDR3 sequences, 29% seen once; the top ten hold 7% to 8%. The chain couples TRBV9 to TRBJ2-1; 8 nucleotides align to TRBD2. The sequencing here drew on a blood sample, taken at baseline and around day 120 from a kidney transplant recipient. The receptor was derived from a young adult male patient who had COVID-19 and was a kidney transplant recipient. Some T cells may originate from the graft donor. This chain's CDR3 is CASSVVGTSGRNNEQFF. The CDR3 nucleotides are TGTGCCAGCAGCGTAGTGGGAACTAGCGGTCGTAACAATGAGCAGTTCTTC. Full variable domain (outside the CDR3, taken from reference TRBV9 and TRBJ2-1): DSGVTQTPKHLITATGQRVTLRCSPRSGDLSVYWYQQSLDQGLQFLIQYYNGEERAKGNILERFSAQQFPDLHSELNLSSLELGDSALYFCASSVVGTSGRNNEQFFGPGTRLTVL.